The clone carrying this T cell receptor (beta chain) was seen a handful of times. The source of the sample is a study of OX40 agonist ivuxolimab in advanced cancers. Germline V gene lookup returns CDR1 LNHDA and CDR2 SQIVND (reference sequence). V was shortened by 5 bases and J by 2 bases, with 8 bases between the two germline ends. The CDR3 length is 13 residues. Assay: immunoSEQ multiplex PCR; the TCRdb copy retains only in-frame clones and omits some. Altogether tens of thousands of clones are present, almost 85% being singletons, with the ten largest covering 4.5% to 6%. Sequences were derived from CD4+ or CD8+ T cells sorted from blood, sampled in a trial of the OX40 agonist ivuxolimab. The chain couples TRBV19 to TRBJ2-3; a possible D gene is TRBD2 (6 bases). The clonotype was recovered from an adult with an advanced solid tumor such as melanoma, head and neck, liver or kidney cancer. In DNA form, the CDR3 reads TGTGCCAGTAGTTCGGGGGACACAGATACGCAGTATTTT. Translated: CASSSGDTDTQYF.